This T cell receptor (beta chain) was recorded in a study of CD8 T cells in Susac syndrome. Findings and caveats of the study: It was acknowledged in the study that the number of individuals who were included in its TCR sequencing and HLA analysis was relatively small.

CDR3 size: 15 residues. V gave up 6 bases and J gave up 2 bases; unmatched junction bases: 5. Germline V lookup: CDR1 KGHSH, CDR2 LQKENI. The RNA input was about 0.5 to 1 ug, and it was reverse transcribed with random hexamers. The method of amplification for TCR beta CDR3 was immunoSEQ multiplex PCR, covering 54 Vbeta and 13 Jbeta. Via MiXCR, TCRdb re-called the immunoSEQ multiplex PCR reads, giving one row per CDR3 protein. The sample includes a few hundred thousand distinct CDR3 sequences, around 93% of them seen just once. In blood CD8+ and CD4+ T cells, TCR beta underwent sequencing. Notes on this clonotype: Its antigen is currently unknown.

The material sequenced was CD4+ T cells from PBMCs. The clonotype comes from a human donor with multiple sclerosis. V usage is TRBV18 and J usage is TRBJ2-7; TRBD1 agrees at 12 bases. The CDR3 nucleotides read TGTGCCAGCTCGCCCCGGGACAGGGGGCCCTACGAGCAGTACGTC. It yields the protein CASSPRDRGPYEQYV.